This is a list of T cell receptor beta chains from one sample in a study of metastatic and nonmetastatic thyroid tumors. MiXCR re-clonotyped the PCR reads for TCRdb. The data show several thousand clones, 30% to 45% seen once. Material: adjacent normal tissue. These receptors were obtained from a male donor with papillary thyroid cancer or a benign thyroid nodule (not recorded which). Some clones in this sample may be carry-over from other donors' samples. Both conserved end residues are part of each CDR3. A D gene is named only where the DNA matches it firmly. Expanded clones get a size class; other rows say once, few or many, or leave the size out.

DNA: TGTGCCAGCAGCGTAACTAGCGGAACCTACGAGCAGTACTTC
CDR3: CASSVTSGTYEQYF
D: TRBD2
J: TRBJ2-7
size: NA
V: TRBV9

DNA: TGTGCCAGTAGTTTTCTTCTCAATGAGCAGTTCTTC
CDR3: CASSFLLNEQFF
D: NA
J: TRBJ2-1
size: NA
V: TRBV19

DNA: TGTGCCAGCAACATAGGCAGAACCACCGGGGAGCTGTTTTTT
CDR3: CASNIGRTTGELFF
D: NA
J: TRBJ2-2
size: few
V: TRBV6-1

DNA: TGTGCCAGCAGTCTCCTAACCTCCCGGACAGCCGCAACTAATGAAAAACTGTTTTTT
CDR3: CASSLLTSRTAATNEKLFF
D: NA
J: TRBJ1-4
size: NA
V: TRBV28

DNA: TGTGCCAGCCGGGTGGCTAGCGGGCCGGATACGCAGTATTTT
CDR3: CASRVASGPDTQYF
D: TRBD2
J: TRBJ2-3
size: NA
V: TRBV2

DNA: TGCGCCAGCAGCTTAGACGTCGCCGGAGATACGCAGTATTTT
CDR3: CASSLDVAGDTQYF
D: NA
J: TRBJ2-3
size: once
V: TRBV5-1

DNA: TGTGCCAGCAGTAGGGACAACGAAGCTTTCTTT
CDR3: CASSRDNEAFF
D: NA
J: TRBJ1-1
size: few
V: TRBV6-1

DNA: TGTGCCAGCAGCCCAGGGGACTATTCGTTCCCCGGGAAGCAGTACTTC
CDR3: CASSPGDYSFPGKQYF
D: NA
J: TRBJ2-7
size: NA
V: TRBV11-2

DNA: TGTGCCAGCAGCATTGGGAGCTACAATGAGCAGTTCTTC
CDR3: CASSIGSYNEQFF
D: NA
J: TRBJ2-1
size: NA
V: TRBV5-4

DNA: TGTGCCAGCACCAATATACTAGCGGTGACAGATACGCAGTATTTT
CDR3: CASTNILAVTDTQYF
D: TRBD2
J: TRBJ2-3
size: few
V: TRBV12-3/TRBV12-4

DNA: TGCGCCAGCAGTGAGTCGATGGGGGGAACCGGGGAGCTGTTTTTT
CDR3: CASSESMGGTGELFF
D: NA
J: TRBJ2-2
size: few
V: TRBV10-2

DNA: TGTGCCAGCAGTTCGGACAGGAAAATCTATGGCTACACCTTC
CDR3: CASSSDRKIYGYTF
D: TRBD1
J: TRBJ1-2
size: few
V: TRBV28

DNA: TGTGCCACCAGTGATTTGCAAGGGAACACCGGGGAGCTGTTTTTT
CDR3: CATSDLQGNTGELFF
D: NA
J: TRBJ2-2
size: large
V: TRBV24-1

DNA: TGTGCCAGCAGTCCGTCAATCGGGGCGGGACTAGCCTCCTACGAGCAGTACTTC
CDR3: CASSPSIGAGLASYEQYF
D: TRBD2
J: TRBJ2-7
size: NA
V: TRBV28

DNA: TGCAGTGCTAGGGGGGCTAGCGGAACCTACGAGCAGTACTTC
CDR3: CSARGASGTYEQYF
D: NA
J: TRBJ2-7
size: few
V: TRBV20-1

DNA: TGTGCCAGCAGTCCAAACACAGGGGGCGGCAATCAGCCCCAGCATTTT
CDR3: CASSPNTGGGNQPQHF
D: TRBD1
J: TRBJ1-5
size: NA
V: TRBV27

DNA: TGTGCCAGCAGCCTGGATGTTACCTACGAGCAGTACTTC
CDR3: CASSLDVTYEQYF
D: NA
J: TRBJ2-7
size: NA
V: TRBV11-2

DNA: TGTGCCAGCAGTGAATGGGGTAGCGGGAGGTCGAATGAGCAGTTCTTC
CDR3: CASSEWGSGRSNEQFF
D: TRBD2
J: TRBJ2-1
size: few
V: TRBV6-1

DNA: TGCGCCAGCAGCTTGATGGATGCCTACGAGGTGTTCTTC
CDR3: CASSLMDAYEVFF
D: NA
J: TRBJ2-7
size: NA
V: TRBV5-1

DNA: TGTGCCAGCACAGCGAACACTGAAGCTTTCTTT
CDR3: CASTANTEAFF
D: NA
J: TRBJ1-1
size: NA
V: TRBV2

DNA: TGCGCCAGCAGCCCCGAACAGGGGGCGCGGACAGATACGCAGTGTTTT
CDR3: CASSPEQGARTDTQCF
D: TRBD1
J: TRBJ2-3
size: NA
V: TRBV5-1

DNA: TGCAGTCCCCACCTAATGGGGACAGGGTCCTACGAGCAGTACTTC
CDR3: CSPHLMGTGSYEQYF
D: TRBD1
J: TRBJ2-7
size: NA
V: TRBV20-1

DNA: TGCAGTGCCTTTAAGGGACCGGGTACCTACGAGCAGTACTTC
CDR3: CSAFKGPGTYEQYF
D: NA
J: TRBJ2-7
size: NA
V: TRBV20-1

DNA: TGTGCCAGCAGTGACAGGGGAGGGAGAGATACGCAGTATTTT
CDR3: CASSDRGGRDTQYF
D: NA
J: TRBJ2-3
size: NA
V: TRBV6-1

DNA: TGTGCCAGCAGTTCACGAGAAGTTTCACCCCTCCACTTT
CDR3: CASSSREVSPLHF
D: NA
J: TRBJ1-6
size: NA
V: TRBV6-2/TRBV6-3